This TCR beta chain was obtained from a study of human thymus T cells. The V gene end was trimmed by 7 bases and the J gene end by 4 bases; junction bases not matched to a gene: 15. From germline, CDR1 is MNHGY and CDR2 SVAAGI. CDR3 size: 17 residues. A note on this clone: Its antigen remains unknown.

Broader study findings: Biased V and J segment usage appeared in thymus and peripheral blood.

The assay was immunoSEQ multiplex PCR, and TCRdb's table has in-frame clones only and misses some. Among tens of thousands of clones listed, around 94% were seen once. This chain joins TRBV6-9 and TRBJ1-3, with 8 bases that match TRBD1. This clonotype originated in a boy in the first two years of life with a congenital heart defect but otherwise immunologically healthy. Sequencing was performed on blood. The CDR3 DNA sequence: TGTGCCAGCATCCGCGCACAAAAAGACAGGGGAGGAAACACCATATATTTT. It yields the protein CASIRAQKDRGGNTIYF.